These T cell receptor beta chains were read from a single sample in a study of CD8 T cells in Susac syndrome. Each CDR3 protein is one row after TCRdb ran MiXCR on the immunoSEQ multiplex PCR reads. This sample has around 230,000 distinct CDR3 sequences, with roughly 96% found just once. Sequencing was performed on CD4+ T cells from PBMCs. The source is a human donor with multiple sclerosis. Each CDR3 is given with its conserved first and last residue. Each record gives: CDR3 protein, CDR3 DNA, D gene, clone size, V gene, J gene. D genes are given only for firm matches. Size is stated for part of the rows, as once, few or many counts, or as a class when the clone is expanded.

CDR3 protein: CASSMKPGTYHKFF
CDR3 DNA: TGTGCCAGCAGCATGAAACCCGGGACATATCATAAGTTCTTC
D gene: .
clone size: .
V gene: TRBV7-3
J gene: TRBJ2-1

CDR3 protein: CAWSGAGNQPQHF
CDR3 DNA: TGTGCCTGGAGTGGGGCGGGAAATCAGCCCCAGCATTTT
D gene: .
clone size: .
V gene: TRBV30
J gene: TRBJ1-5

CDR3 protein: CASSFSRTGSGEKLFF
CDR3 DNA: TGTGCCAGCAGTTTTTCTAGGACAGGGTCGGGGGAAAAACTGTTTTTT
D gene: TRBD1
clone size: .
V gene: TRBV27
J gene: TRBJ1-4

CDR3 protein: CASRAGRGGFSPLHF
CDR3 DNA: TGTGCCAGCAGAGCGGGACGAGGGGGGTTTTCACCCCTCCACTTT
D gene: .
clone size: .
V gene: TRBV3-1
J gene: TRBJ1-6

CDR3 protein: CASSSGQGISGNQPQHF
CDR3 DNA: TGTGCCAGCTCATCCGGACAGGGAATATCGGGCAATCAGCCCCAGCATTTT
D gene: TRBD1
clone size: once
V gene: TRBV18
J gene: TRBJ1-5

CDR3 protein: CASSVEEKETQYF
CDR3 DNA: TGTGCCAGCAGCGTAGAGGAGAAGGAGACCCAGTACTTC
D gene: .
clone size: .
V gene: TRBV9
J gene: TRBJ2-5

CDR3 protein: CATSDNDRKDTQYF
CDR3 DNA: TGTGCCACCAGTGACAACGACAGGAAAGATACGCAGTATTTT
D gene: .
clone size: .
V gene: TRBV24-1
J gene: TRBJ2-3

CDR3 protein: CASSSKKTANYNSPLHF
CDR3 DNA: TGTGCCAGCAGTTCCAAGAAGACAGCGAATTATAATTCACCCCTCCACTTT
D gene: .
clone size: .
V gene: TRBV27
J gene: TRBJ1-6

CDR3 protein: CASHVLREKLFF
CDR3 DNA: TGTGCCAGCCACGTTCTACGGGAAAAACTGTTTTTT
D gene: .
clone size: .
V gene: TRBV2
J gene: TRBJ1-4

CDR3 protein: CASSVGTAPDTQYF
CDR3 DNA: TGTGCCAGCAGCGTAGGGACAGCCCCAGATACGCAGTATTTT
D gene: .
clone size: .
V gene: TRBV9
J gene: TRBJ2-3

CDR3 protein: CASSFRDRLDTQYF
CDR3 DNA: TGTGCCAGCAGTTTCAGGGACAGATTAGATACGCAGTATTTT
D gene: TRBD1
clone size: .
V gene: TRBV12-3/TRBV12-4
J gene: TRBJ2-3

CDR3 protein: CSVERRGGTDTQYF
CDR3 DNA: TGCAGCGTTGAACGGCGGGGGGGGACAGATACGCAGTATTTT
D gene: TRBD2
clone size: .
V gene: TRBV29-1
J gene: TRBJ2-3

CDR3 protein: CSARGRGSPGNEQFF
CDR3 DNA: TGCAGTGCCCGAGGGCGGGGGAGTCCCGGGAATGAGCAGTTCTTC
D gene: TRBD2
clone size: .
V gene: TRBV20-1
J gene: TRBJ2-1

CDR3 protein: CASSEWRAGSEKLFF
CDR3 DNA: TGTGCCAGCAGTGAATGGAGGGCAGGGAGTGAAAAACTGTTTTTT
D gene: .
clone size: once
V gene: TRBV25-1
J gene: TRBJ1-4

CDR3 protein: CSARNSLFYEQYF
CDR3 DNA: TGCAGTGCTAGAAATTCCTTGTTTTACGAGCAGTACTTC
D gene: .
clone size: .
V gene: TRBV20-1
J gene: TRBJ2-7

CDR3 protein: CASSPGTGGMKLFF
CDR3 DNA: TGCGCCAGCAGCCCTGGGACAGGGGGCATGAAACTGTTTTTT
D gene: TRBD1
clone size: .
V gene: TRBV5-1
J gene: TRBJ1-4

CDR3 protein: CSGDGGRSNEQFF
CDR3 DNA: TGCAGCGGCGACGGGGGCCGAAGCAATGAGCAGTTCTTC
D gene: .
clone size: .
V gene: TRBV29-1
J gene: TRBJ2-1

CDR3 protein: CASSSSDRDYQPQHF
CDR3 DNA: TGTGCCAGCAGTTCCTCGGACAGGGATTATCAGCCCCAGCATTTT
D gene: TRBD1
clone size: .
V gene: TRBV28
J gene: TRBJ1-5

CDR3 protein: CASSHPTGGNEQYF
CDR3 DNA: TGCGCCAGCAGCCATCCGACAGGGGGTAACGAGCAGTACTTC
D gene: TRBD1
clone size: .
V gene: TRBV4-1
J gene: TRBJ2-7

CDR3 protein: CASRPDRGSGEQYF
CDR3 DNA: TGTGCCAGCAGGCCAGACAGGGGATCGGGCGAGCAGTACTTC
D gene: TRBD1
clone size: .
V gene: TRBV2
J gene: TRBJ2-7

CDR3 protein: CASSQVEGIYGYTF
CDR3 DNA: TGCGCCAGCAGCCAAGTGGAGGGGATCTATGGCTACACCTTC
D gene: .
clone size: .
V gene: TRBV4-1
J gene: TRBJ1-2

CDR3 protein: CSAKGGTSYNEQFF
CDR3 DNA: TGCAGTGCTAAAGGCGGGACCTCCTACAATGAGCAGTTCTTC
D gene: .
clone size: .
V gene: TRBV20-1
J gene: TRBJ2-1

CDR3 protein: CSASPARFQETQYF
CDR3 DNA: TGCAGTGCTAGTCCGGCCAGATTCCAAGAGACCCAGTACTTC
D gene: .
clone size: .
V gene: TRBV20-1
J gene: TRBJ2-5

CDR3 protein: CASSRGNLETQYF
CDR3 DNA: TGTGCCAGCAGCCGAGGGAACTTAGAGACCCAGTACTTC
D gene: .
clone size: .
V gene: TRBV6-2/TRBV6-3
J gene: TRBJ2-5

CDR3 protein: CSARGGRAYEQYF
CDR3 DNA: TGCAGTGCTAGAGGGGGTCGGGCCTACGAGCAGTACTTC
D gene: .
clone size: .
V gene: TRBV20-1
J gene: TRBJ2-7

CDR3 protein: CASSLYRTGGEQYF
CDR3 DNA: TGTGCCAGCAGCCTTTACCGGACAGGCGGCGAGCAGTACTTC
D gene: TRBD1
clone size: .
V gene: TRBV2
J gene: TRBJ2-7

CDR3 protein: CSARQGANQPQHF
CDR3 DNA: TGCAGTGCTAGACAGGGGGCCAATCAGCCCCAGCATTTT
D gene: TRBD1
clone size: .
V gene: TRBV20-1
J gene: TRBJ1-5

CDR3 protein: CASSHGTGGEGNTIYF
CDR3 DNA: TGTGCCAGCAGCCACGGGACAGGGGGCGAAGGAAACACCATATATTTT
D gene: TRBD1
clone size: .
V gene: TRBV3-1
J gene: TRBJ1-3

CDR3 protein: CASSASGSYGYTF
CDR3 DNA: TGTGCCAGCAGTGCCTCGGGGAGCTATGGCTACACCTTC
D gene: .
clone size: .
V gene: TRBV6-4
J gene: TRBJ1-2

CDR3 protein: CSARVPGLLEQYF
CDR3 DNA: TGCAGTGCTAGAGTCCCAGGCCTTCTCGAGCAGTACTTC
D gene: .
clone size: .
V gene: TRBV20-1
J gene: TRBJ2-7

CDR3 protein: CASGVNTGTEAFF
CDR3 DNA: TGTGCCAGCGGAGTAAACACGGGCACTGAAGCTTTCTTT
D gene: .
clone size: .
V gene: TRBV2
J gene: TRBJ1-1

CDR3 protein: CASSFVSYEQYF
CDR3 DNA: TGTGCCAGCAGCTTCGTCAGCTACGAGCAGTACTTC
D gene: .
clone size: .
V gene: TRBV7-9
J gene: TRBJ2-7

CDR3 protein: CATSRGLAGGTGELFF
CDR3 DNA: TGTGCCACCAGCAGAGGGCTAGCGGGAGGCACCGGGGAGCTGTTTTTT
D gene: TRBD2
clone size: .
V gene: TRBV15
J gene: TRBJ2-2

CDR3 protein: CASSPRHSPGANVLTF
CDR3 DNA: TGTGCCAGCAGCCCACGGCACAGTCCTGGGGCCAACGTCCTGACTTTC
D gene: .
clone size: .
V gene: TRBV11-2
J gene: TRBJ2-6

CDR3 protein: CASSFRRGSGDTGELFF
CDR3 DNA: TGTGCCAGCAGCTTTCGCCGAGGTAGCGGAGACACCGGGGAGCTGTTTTTT
D gene: .
clone size: .
V gene: TRBV7-9
J gene: TRBJ2-2

CDR3 protein: CASSYSKSASYGGQYF
CDR3 DNA: TGTGCCAGCAGTTACTCGAAGTCAGCCAGCTACGGCGGGCAGTACTTC
D gene: .
clone size: .
V gene: TRBV6-5
J gene: TRBJ2-7

CDR3 protein: CASSQDRAEQFF
CDR3 DNA: TGTGCCAGCAGCCAAGATAGGGCTGAGCAGTTCTTC
D gene: .
clone size: .
V gene: TRBV4-2
J gene: TRBJ2-1